Described below is a single T cell receptor beta chain sequence and its context. These data belong to a study of blood T cell repertoires in COVID-19. Generated by immunoSEQ multiplex PCR, the TCRdb table keeps only in-frame clones and is missing some. The sample has around 75,000 clones; about four fifths are singletons. Sequencing was performed on peripheral blood. The sequence derives from a man aged 50 to 60 with COVID-19, enrolled during active disease.

CDR3 amino acids: CASSVAADTEAFF. As DNA, the CDR3 is TGTGCCAGCAGCGTAGCTGCAGACACTGAAGCTTTCTTT. V usage is TRBV9 and J usage is TRBJ1-1, with D uncertain. The CDR3 has 13 residues. V dropped 0 bases and J dropped 3 bases, with 6 bases sitting between them. Germline V gene sequence: CDR1 SGDLS, CDR2 YYNGEE.